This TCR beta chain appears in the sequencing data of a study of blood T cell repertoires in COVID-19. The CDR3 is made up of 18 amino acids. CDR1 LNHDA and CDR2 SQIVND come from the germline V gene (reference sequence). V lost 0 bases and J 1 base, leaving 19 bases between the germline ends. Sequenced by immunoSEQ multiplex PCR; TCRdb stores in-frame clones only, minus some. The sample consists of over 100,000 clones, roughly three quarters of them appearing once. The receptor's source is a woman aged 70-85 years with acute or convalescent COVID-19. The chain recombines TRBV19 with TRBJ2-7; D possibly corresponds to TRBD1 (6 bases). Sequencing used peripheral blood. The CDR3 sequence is CASSIDLVRGGVSYEQYF. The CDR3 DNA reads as TGTGCCAGTAGTATAGATCTGGTCAGGGGTGGGGTTTCCTACGAGCAGTACTTC. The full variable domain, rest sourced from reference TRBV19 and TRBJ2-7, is DGGITQSPKYLFRKEGQNVTLSCEQNLNHDAMYWYRQDPGQGLRLIYYSQIVNDFQKGDIAEGYSVSREKKESFPLTVTSAQKNPTAFYLCASSIDLVRGGVSYEQYFGPGTRLTVT.